This TCR beta chain is from a study of blood T cell repertoires in COVID-19. The Seattle patients joined while their infection was active and were tracked longitudinally afterward. This clone was seen once. The V end was cut by 5 bases, the J end by 3 bases, with 13 bases between. Germline values: CDR1 KGHSH, CDR2 LQKENI. CDR3 length: 15 amino acids. Original methodology: The authors estimated nucleated cell counts from reference gene primer amplification. Sequencing was performed with immunoSEQ multiplex PCR; in TCRdb, only in-frame clones are kept and a portion is missing. Clone size and the V and J calls come from that table; the DNA yielded D and trimming. The sample has 330,000 or so clones, approximately 86% seen once.

This chain uses TRBV18 with TRBJ2-2, with TRBD2 as a possible D gene (6 bases). The sequencing sample was made of peripheral blood. This clonotype was obtained from a man aged 25-45 years with COVID-19, enrolled during active disease. CDR3 residues: CASSGGTRDTGELFF. Written as DNA, the CDR3 is TGTGCCAGCTCAGGCGGGACTCGAGACACCGGGGAGCTGTTTTTT.